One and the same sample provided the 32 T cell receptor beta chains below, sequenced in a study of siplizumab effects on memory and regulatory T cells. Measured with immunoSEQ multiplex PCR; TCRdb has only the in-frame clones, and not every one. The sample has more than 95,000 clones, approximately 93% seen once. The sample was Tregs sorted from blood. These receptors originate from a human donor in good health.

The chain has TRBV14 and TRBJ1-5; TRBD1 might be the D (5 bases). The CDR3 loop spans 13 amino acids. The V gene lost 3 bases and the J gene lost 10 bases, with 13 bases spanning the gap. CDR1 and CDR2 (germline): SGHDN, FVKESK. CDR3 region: CASSQELWGPQHF. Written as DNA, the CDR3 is TGTGCCAGCAGCCAGGAGTTGTGGGGCCCCCAGCATTTT.

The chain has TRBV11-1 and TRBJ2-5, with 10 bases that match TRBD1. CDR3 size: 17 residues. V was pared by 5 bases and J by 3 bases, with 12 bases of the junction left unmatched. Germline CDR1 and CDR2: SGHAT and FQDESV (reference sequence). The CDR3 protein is CASSAALRDRGKETQYF. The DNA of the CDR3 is TGTGCCAGCAGCGCCGCCCTCCGGGACAGGGGAAAAGAGACCCAGTACTTC.

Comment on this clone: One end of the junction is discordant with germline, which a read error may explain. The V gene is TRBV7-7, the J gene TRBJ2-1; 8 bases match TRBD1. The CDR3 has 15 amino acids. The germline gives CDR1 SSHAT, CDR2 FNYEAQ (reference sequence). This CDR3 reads CASSSQGDLYNEQFF. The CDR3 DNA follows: TGTGCTAGCAGCTCACAGGGGGACCTCTACAATGAGCAGTTCTTC.

The CDR3 protein is CASSGAESGYEQYF. The CDR3 nucleotides are TGTGCCAGCAGCGGGGCAGAATCCGGCTACGAGCAGTACTTC. This chain connects TRBV6-5 to TRBJ2-7, with D perhaps matching TRBD1 or TRBD2 (5 bases each). Trimming left V 6 bases short and J 3 bases short, with 15 bases between. Germline CDR1 reads MNHEY; CDR2 reads SVGAGI. CDR3 length: 14 residues.

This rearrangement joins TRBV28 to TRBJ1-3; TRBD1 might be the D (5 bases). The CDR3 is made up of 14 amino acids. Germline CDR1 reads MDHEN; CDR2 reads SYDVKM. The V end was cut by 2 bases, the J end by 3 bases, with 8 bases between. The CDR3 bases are TGTGCCAGCAGTTTAGCAGGGAATGGAAACACCATATATTTT. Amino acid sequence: CASSLAGNGNTIYF.

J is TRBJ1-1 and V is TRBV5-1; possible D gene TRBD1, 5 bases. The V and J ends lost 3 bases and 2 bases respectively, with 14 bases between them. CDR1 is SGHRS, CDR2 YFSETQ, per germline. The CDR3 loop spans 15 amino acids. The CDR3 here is CASSSLGGGNTEAFF. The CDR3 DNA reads TGCGCCAGCAGCTCCCTTGGGGGGGGAAACACTGAAGCTTTCTTT.

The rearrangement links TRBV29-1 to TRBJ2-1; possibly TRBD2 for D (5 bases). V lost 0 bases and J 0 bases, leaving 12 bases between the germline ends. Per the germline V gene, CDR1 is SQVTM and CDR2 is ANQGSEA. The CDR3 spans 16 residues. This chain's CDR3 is CSVEDRKGSSYNEQFF. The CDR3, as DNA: TGCAGCGTTGAAGATAGAAAAGGGAGCTCCTACAATGAGCAGTTCTTC.

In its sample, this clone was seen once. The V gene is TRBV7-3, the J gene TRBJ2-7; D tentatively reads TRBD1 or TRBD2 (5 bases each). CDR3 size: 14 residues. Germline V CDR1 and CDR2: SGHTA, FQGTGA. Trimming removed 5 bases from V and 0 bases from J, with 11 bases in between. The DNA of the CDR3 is TGTGCCAGCAGCCCAACGGGACCCTCCTACGAGCAGTACTTC. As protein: CASSPTGPSYEQYF.

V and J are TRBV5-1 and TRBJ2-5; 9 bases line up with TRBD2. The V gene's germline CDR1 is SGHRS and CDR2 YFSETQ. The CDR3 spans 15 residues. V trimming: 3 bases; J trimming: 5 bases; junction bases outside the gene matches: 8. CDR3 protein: CASSSLGLAGETQYF. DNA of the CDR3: TGCGCCAGCAGCTCACTGGGACTAGCCGGGGAGACCCAGTACTTC.

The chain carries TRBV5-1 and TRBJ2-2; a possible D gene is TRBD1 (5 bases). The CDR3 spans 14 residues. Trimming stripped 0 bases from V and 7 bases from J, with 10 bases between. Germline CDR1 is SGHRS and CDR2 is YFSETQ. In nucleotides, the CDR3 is TGCGCCAGCAGCTTGGCAGGGCTTCGCGGGGAGCTGTTTTTT. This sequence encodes CASSLAGLRGELFF.

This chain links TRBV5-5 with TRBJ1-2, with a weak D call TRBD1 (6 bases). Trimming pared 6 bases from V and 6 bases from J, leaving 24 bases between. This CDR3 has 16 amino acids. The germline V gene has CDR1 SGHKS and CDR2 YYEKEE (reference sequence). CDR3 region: CASIRDSGDVHHGYTF. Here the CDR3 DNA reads TGTGCCAGCATCAGGGACTCAGGGGATGTCCACCATGGCTACACCTTC.

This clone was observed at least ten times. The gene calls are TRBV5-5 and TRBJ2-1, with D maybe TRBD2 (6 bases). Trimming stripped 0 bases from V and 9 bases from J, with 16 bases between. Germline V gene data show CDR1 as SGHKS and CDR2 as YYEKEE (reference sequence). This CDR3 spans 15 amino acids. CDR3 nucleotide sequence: TGTGCCAGCAGCTTGGCCTACGGGGGAGGCGGTGAGCAGTTCTTC. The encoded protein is CASSLAYGGGGEQFF.

The CDR3 sequence: CASSPLAGSSYEQYF. CDR3 sequence (DNA): TGTGCCAGCAGCCCACTAGCGGGGAGCTCCTACGAGCAGTACTTC. The chain uses TRBV6-6 and TRBJ2-5; 10 positions match TRBD2. Near its end, the DNA agrees better with TRBJ2-7, so the J call may be wrong. CDR3 length: 15 amino acids. Germline V CDR1 and CDR2: MNHNY, SVGAGI (reference sequence).

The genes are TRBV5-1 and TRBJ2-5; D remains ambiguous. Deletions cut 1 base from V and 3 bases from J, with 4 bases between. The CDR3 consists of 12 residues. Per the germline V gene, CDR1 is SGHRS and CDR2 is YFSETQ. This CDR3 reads CASSLTEETQYF. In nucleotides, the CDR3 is TGCGCCAGCAGCTTGACCGAAGAGACCCAGTACTTC. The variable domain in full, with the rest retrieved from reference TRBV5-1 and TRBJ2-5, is KAGVTQTPRYLIKTRGQQVTLSCSPISGHRSVSWYQQTPGQGLQFLFEYFSETQRNKGNFPGRFSGRQFSNSRSEMNVSTLELGDSALYLCASSLTEETQYFGPGTRLLVL.

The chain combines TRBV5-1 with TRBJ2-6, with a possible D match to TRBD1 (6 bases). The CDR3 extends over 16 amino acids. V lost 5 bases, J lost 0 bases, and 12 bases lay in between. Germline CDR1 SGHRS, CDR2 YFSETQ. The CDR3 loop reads CASSQGLYSGANVLTF. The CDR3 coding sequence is TGCGCCAGCAGTCAGGGGCTCTACTCTGGGGCCAACGTCCTGACTTTC.

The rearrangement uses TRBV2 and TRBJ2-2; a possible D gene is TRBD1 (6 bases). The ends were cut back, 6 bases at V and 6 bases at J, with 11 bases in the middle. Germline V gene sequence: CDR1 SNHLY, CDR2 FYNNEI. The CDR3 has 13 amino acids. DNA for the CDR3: TGTGCCAGCAGAGAAACAGGGCCCGGGGAGCTGTTTTTT. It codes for CASRETGPGELFF. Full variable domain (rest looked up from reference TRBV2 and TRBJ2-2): EPEVTQTPSHQVTQMGQEVILRCVPISNHLYFYWYRQILGQKVEFLVSFYNNEISEKSEIFDDQFSVERPDGSNFTLKIRSTKLEDSAMYFCASRETGPGELFFGEGSRLTVL.

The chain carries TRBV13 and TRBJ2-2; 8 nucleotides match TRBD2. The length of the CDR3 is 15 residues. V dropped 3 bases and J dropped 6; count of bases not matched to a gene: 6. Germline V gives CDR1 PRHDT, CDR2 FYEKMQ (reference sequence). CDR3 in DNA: TGTGCCAGCAGCTTCGGGAGGGTCGCGGCCGGGGAGCTGTTTTTT. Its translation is CASSFGRVAAGELFF.

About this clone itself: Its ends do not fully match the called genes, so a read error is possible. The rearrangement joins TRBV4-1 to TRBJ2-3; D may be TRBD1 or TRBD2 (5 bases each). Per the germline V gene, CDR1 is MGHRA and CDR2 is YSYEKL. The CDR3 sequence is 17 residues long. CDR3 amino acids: CAGSQAPPGRVTDTQYF. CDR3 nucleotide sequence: TGCGCCGGCAGCCAAGCTCCTCCGGGACGGGTCACAGATACGCAGTATTTT.

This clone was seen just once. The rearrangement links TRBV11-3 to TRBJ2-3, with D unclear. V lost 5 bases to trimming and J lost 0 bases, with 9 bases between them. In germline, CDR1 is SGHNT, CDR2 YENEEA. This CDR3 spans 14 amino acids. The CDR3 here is CASSPTLSTDTQYF. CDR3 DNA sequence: TGTGCCAGCAGCCCCACGTTGAGCACAGATACGCAGTATTTT.

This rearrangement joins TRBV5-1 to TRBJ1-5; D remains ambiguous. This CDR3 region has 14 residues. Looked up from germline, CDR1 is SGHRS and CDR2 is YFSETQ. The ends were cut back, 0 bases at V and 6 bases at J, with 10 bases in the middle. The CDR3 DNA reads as TGCGCCAGCAGCTTGGATTCGGGAGGTCAGCCCCAGCATTTT. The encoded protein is CASSLDSGGQPQHF.

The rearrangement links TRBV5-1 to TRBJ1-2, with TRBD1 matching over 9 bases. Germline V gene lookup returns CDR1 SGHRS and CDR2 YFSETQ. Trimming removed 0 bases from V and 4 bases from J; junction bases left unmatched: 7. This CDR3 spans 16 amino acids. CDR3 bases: TGCGCCAGCAGCTTGGCAGGGGACAGGGCAGGCTATGGCTACACCTTC. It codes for CASSLAGDRAGYGYTF.

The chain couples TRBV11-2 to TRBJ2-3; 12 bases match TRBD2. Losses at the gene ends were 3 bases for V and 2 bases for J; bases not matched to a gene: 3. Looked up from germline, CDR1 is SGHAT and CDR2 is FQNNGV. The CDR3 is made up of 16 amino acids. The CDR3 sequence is CASSFLAGGTTDTQYF. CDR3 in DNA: TGTGCCAGCAGCTTCCTAGCGGGGGGGACCACAGATACGCAGTATTTT.

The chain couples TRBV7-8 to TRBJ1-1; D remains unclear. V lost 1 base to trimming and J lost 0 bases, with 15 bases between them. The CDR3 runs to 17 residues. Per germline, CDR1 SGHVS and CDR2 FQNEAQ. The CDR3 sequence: CASSLETFVTLNTEAFF. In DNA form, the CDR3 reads TGTGCCAGCAGCTTAGAAACCTTTGTAACATTGAACACTGAAGCTTTCTTT.

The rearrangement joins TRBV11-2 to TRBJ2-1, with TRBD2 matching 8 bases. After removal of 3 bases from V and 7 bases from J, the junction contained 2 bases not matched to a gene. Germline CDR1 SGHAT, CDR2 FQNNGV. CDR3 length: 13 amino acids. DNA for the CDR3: TGTGCCAGCAGCTTTCAGCGGGGGAATGAGCAGTTCTTC. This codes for CASSFQRGNEQFF.

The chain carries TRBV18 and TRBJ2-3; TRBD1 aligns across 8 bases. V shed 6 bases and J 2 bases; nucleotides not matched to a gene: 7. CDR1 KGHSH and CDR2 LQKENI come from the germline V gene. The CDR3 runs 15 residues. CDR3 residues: CASSEGTGYTDTQYF. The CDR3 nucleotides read TGTGCCAGCTCCGAAGGGACAGGATACACAGATACGCAGTATTTT.

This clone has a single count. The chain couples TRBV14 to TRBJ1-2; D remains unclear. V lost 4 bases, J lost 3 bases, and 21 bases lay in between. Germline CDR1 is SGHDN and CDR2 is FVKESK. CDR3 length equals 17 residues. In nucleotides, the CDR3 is TGTGCCAGCAGCCCGAATCCCCTTGACCGGACCTACTATGGCTACACCTTC. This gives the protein CASSPNPLDRTYYGYTF.

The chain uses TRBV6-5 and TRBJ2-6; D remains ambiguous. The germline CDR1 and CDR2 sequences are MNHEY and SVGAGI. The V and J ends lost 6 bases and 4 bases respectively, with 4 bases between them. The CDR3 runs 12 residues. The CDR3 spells CASSPGANVLTF. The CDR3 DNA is TGTGCCAGCAGCCCGGGGGCCAACGTCCTGACTTTC.

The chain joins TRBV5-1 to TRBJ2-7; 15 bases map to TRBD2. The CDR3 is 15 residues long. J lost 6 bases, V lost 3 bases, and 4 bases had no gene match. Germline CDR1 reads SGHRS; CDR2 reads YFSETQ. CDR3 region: CASSSGLAGGAEQYF. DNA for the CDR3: TGCGCCAGCAGCTCGGGACTAGCGGGAGGCGCCGAGCAGTACTTC.

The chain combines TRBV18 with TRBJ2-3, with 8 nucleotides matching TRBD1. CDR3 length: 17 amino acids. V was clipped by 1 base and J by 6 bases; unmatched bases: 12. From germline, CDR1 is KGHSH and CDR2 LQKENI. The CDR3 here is CASSPLGDRGRTDTQYF. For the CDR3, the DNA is TGTGCCAGCTCACCACTGGGTGACAGGGGCAGAACGGATACGCAGTATTTT.

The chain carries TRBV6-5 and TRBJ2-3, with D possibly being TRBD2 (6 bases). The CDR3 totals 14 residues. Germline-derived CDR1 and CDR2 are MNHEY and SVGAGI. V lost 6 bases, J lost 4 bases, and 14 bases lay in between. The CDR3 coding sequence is TGTGCCAGCAGGGTAGGAGGCGGGGCAGATACGCAGTATTTT. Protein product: CASRVGGGADTQYF.

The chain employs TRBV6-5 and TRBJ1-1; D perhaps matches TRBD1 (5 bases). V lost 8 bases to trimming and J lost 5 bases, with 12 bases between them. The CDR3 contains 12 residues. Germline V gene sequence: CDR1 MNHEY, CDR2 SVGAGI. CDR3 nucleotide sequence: TGTGCCAGCCGACTGGGGGGTACTGAAGCTTTCTTT. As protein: CASRLGGTEAFF.

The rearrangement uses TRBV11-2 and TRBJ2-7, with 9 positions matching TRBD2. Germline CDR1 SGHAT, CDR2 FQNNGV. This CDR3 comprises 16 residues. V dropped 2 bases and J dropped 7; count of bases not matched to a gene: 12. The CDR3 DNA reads TGTGCCAGCAGCTTATCGTTAGGACTAGCGCTTCAAGAGCAGTACTTC. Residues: CASSLSLGLALQEQYF.